These T cell receptor beta chains were read from a single sample in a study of control samples from healthy donors and cancer patients. The protocol was immunoSEQ multiplex PCR, while the TCRdb copy is restricted to in-frame clones and leaves out a portion. The table has 120,000 or so clones, 80% to 95% seen once; the top ten hold around 7.9%. Sequenced input: blood. Receptor source: a man in his late teens or twenties in good health. Both conserved end residues are part of each CDR3. D genes are given only for firm matches. Clone sizes are given selectively: once, few, many, or a class where the clone is expanded.

v_call,j_call,clone_size,d_call,cdr3_nt,cdr3_aa
TRBV10-1,TRBJ2-4,NA,TRBD1,TGCGCCAGCAGACGTGGGGACAGGCCAAACATTCAGTACTTC,CASRRGDRPNIQYF
TRBV6-6,TRBJ1-2,once,NA,TGTGCCAGCAGTTACTCTGCTCAGGGAAAGGGCTACACCTTC,CASSYSAQGKGYTF
TRBV10-3,TRBJ2-7,NA,TRBD1,TGTGCCATCAGTGGAACCGGGACAGTGCACGAGCAGTACTTC,CAISGTGTVHEQYF
TRBV7-3,TRBJ2-3,NA,TRBD2,TGTGCCAGCAGCTCCCCAGGCGGGGGGGGAAATACGCAGTATTTT,CASSSPGGGGNTQYF
TRBV6-1,TRBJ2-7,NA,NA,TGTGCCAGCAGTGAAGACGAGGGATCCGGGTTGGACGAGCAGTACTTC,CASSEDEGSGLDEQYF
TRBV9,TRBJ1-6,NA,NA,TGTGCCAGCAGCCCTCAGGGCAAGGCGGGCTCCTATAATTCACCCCTCCACTTT,CASSPQGKAGSYNSPLHF
TRBV18,TRBJ1-4,NA,NA,TGTGCCAGCTCACCAAGAGGCCCTAATGAAAAACTGTTTTTT,CASSPRGPNEKLFF
TRBV5-1,TRBJ1-2,once,NA,TGCGCCAGCAGCTTGAGGGGGGACACATACTATGGCTACACCTTC,CASSLRGDTYYGYTF
TRBV13,TRBJ1-1,NA,NA,TGTGCCAGCAGCTTAGAGGGGCGGTCAAACACTGAAGCTTTCTTT,CASSLEGRSNTEAFF
TRBV3-1/TRBV3-2,TRBJ2-5,few,NA,TGTGCCAGCAGCCGCCGGAGGGAAGAGACCCAGTACTTC,CASSRRREETQYF
TRBV5-8,TRBJ1-2,NA,NA,TGTGCCAGCAATCTGGACCGGGCCCCGGGGACCTATGGCTACACCTTC,CASNLDRAPGTYGYTF
TRBV5-1,TRBJ1-1,NA,TRBD1,TGCGCCAGCAGCCAAGACAGGGGCACTGAAGCTTTCTTT,CASSQDRGTEAFF
TRBV6-5,TRBJ1-4,NA,TRBD1,TGTGCCAGCTCCAGGGGGACTAATGAAAAACTGTTTTTT,CASSRGTNEKLFF